This T cell receptor beta chain came from a study of T cell changes during pregnancy in multiple sclerosis. Trimming took 5 bases from V and 2 from J, leaving 13 bases between them. The CDR3 spans 15 residues. CDR1 and CDR2 from the germline V gene are SEHNR and FQNEAQ (reference sequence). Profiled with immunoSEQ multiplex PCR; TCRdb holds only in-frame clones, not every one. The sample lists more than 30,000 clones, 75% to 95% seen once, with 0.3% to 0.45% in the top ten. The material was CD4+ T cells from peripheral blood mononuclear cells, obtained in the third trimester of pregnancy. The chain uses TRBV7-9 and TRBJ1-5; tentative D call: TRBD1 (5 bases). This TCR derives from a female donor in good health, enrolled as a control in a pregnancy study. CDR3 protein: CASSGPGGGNQPQHF. CDR3 coding DNA: TGTGCCAGCAGCGGCCCGGGGGGAGGCAATCAGCCCCAGCATTTT.